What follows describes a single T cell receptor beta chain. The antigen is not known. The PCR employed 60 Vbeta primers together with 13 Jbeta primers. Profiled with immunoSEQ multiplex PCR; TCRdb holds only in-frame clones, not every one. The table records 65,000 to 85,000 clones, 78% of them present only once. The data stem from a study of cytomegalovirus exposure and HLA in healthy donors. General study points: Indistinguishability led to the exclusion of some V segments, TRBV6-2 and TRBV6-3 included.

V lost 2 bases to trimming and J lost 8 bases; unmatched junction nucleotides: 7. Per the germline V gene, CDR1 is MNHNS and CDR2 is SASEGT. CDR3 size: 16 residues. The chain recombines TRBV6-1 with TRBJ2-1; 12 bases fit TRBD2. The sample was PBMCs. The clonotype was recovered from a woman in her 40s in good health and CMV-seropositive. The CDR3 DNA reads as TGTGCCAGCAGTGAACCGCCGAGACTAGCGGGGGATGAGCAGTTCTTC. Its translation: CASSEPPRLAGDEQFF.